This entry lists 18 T cell receptor beta chains sequenced from one sample in a study of CD8 T cells in ankylosing spondylitis. General study findings and limits: For ankylosing spondylitis blood, a TCR beta motif of 7 or 8 highly homologous variants appeared characteristic.

Their antigens are not known. MiXCR was run by TCRdb on the 5' RACE reads, yielding one entry per CDR3 protein. The sample carries about 200,000 distinct CDR3 sequences, about 7% recorded once. Source material: blood, either unsorted or a sorted T cell fraction (not recorded which). The receptors here all came from a male donor with ankylosing spondylitis.

Many counts were recorded for this clonotype. This chain links TRBV6-5 with TRBJ2-2; D not certain. This CDR3 is built from 14 residues. Trimming removed 5 bases at V and 0 bases at J, with 7 bases between. Looked up from germline, CDR1 is MNHEY and CDR2 is SVGAGI. The CDR3 nucleotides read TGTGCCAGCAGTCACCTTCCGAACACCGGGGAGCTGTTTTTT. Translated, it gives CASSHLPNTGELFF.

This clonotype was counted ten times or more. The rearrangement joins TRBV7-2 to TRBJ2-7; the D is unclear. V was shortened by 1 base and J by 2 bases, with 9 bases between the two germline ends. The CDR3 contains 14 residues. Germline CDR1 SGHTA, CDR2 FQGNSA. CDR3 region: CASSLVSLTYEQYF. The DNA for the CDR3 is TGTGCCAGCAGCTTAGTGTCCCTGACCTACGAGCAGTACTTC.

This clonotype was seen a handful of times. This chain links TRBV20-1 with TRBJ2-4; TRBD2 matches at 12 bases. The V gene end was trimmed by 0 bases and the J gene end by 2 bases; junction bases not matched to a gene: 2. The CDR3 is 16 residues long. CDR1 and CDR2 from the germline V gene are DFQATT and SNEGSKA (reference sequence). Written as DNA, the CDR3 is TGCAGTGCTAGAGAGGGACTAGCGGGTTCCAAAAACATTCAGTACTTC. Its protein product is CSAREGLAGSKNIQYF.

This clonotype was recorded many times. The chain joins TRBV4-3 to TRBJ2-7, with TRBD2 matching 9 bases. V gave up 1 base and J gave up 3 bases; unmatched junction bases: 10. Looked up from germline, CDR1 is LGHNA and CDR2 is YSLEER. The CDR3 loop spans 17 amino acids. The CDR3 DNA reads TGCGCCAGCAGCCAAGGGCTAGCGGGAACGGAGGGCTACGAGCAGTACTTC. Translating gives CASSQGLAGTEGYEQYF.

At least ten counts were recorded for this clonotype. The chain links TRBV14 to TRBJ2-5; D perhaps matches TRBD2 (5 bases). The V and J ends lost 1 base and 4 bases respectively, with 13 bases between them. Germline V gives CDR1 SGHDN, CDR2 FVKESK. The CDR3 covers 15 residues. CDR3 loop: CASSQVGAAVETQYF. CDR3 DNA sequence: TGTGCCAGCAGCCAAGTGGGAGCGGCGGTAGAGACCCAGTACTTC.

The chain couples TRBV24-1 to TRBJ2-3; perhaps TRBD2 as D (5 bases). CDR3 length: 15 residues. Trimming took off 7 bases at V and 0 bases at J, with 13 bases between the two ends. Germline V gene data show CDR1 as KGHDR and CDR2 as SFDVKD. The CDR3 sequence is CATRDSIGSTDTQYF. The CDR3 DNA reads TGTGCCACCAGGGACTCCATTGGGAGCACAGATACGCAGTATTTT.

This clonotype was seen many times. The rearrangement joins TRBV5-1 to TRBJ2-1; D unclear. Trimming shortened V by 5 bases and J by 12 bases, and 27 bases separated the two germline ends. This CDR3 contains 16 residues. The germline V gene has CDR1 SGHRS and CDR2 YFSETQ. CDR3 nucleotide sequence: TGCGCCAGCAGTATGTCTGGTCGACTGCCTCTTCTTGGGCAGTTCTTC. This codes for CASSMSGRLPLLGQFF.

On this clonotype: Since a much larger clone is just one base distant, this may be a read error. The chain carries TRBV5-1 and TRBJ2-7, with 9 bases matching TRBD2. This CDR3 region has 13 residues. After removal of 7 bases from V and 6 bases from J, the junction contained 8 bases not matched to a gene. The germline CDR1 and CDR2 sequences are SGHRS and YFSETQ. The CDR3 loop is CASQLAGTVEQYF. In DNA form, the CDR3 reads TGCGCCAGCCAGCTAGCGGGAACCGTCGAGCAGTACTTC.

This clonotype was detected ten times or more. This chain uses TRBV6-1 with TRBJ2-2; D perhaps matches TRBD1 (5 bases). From germline, CDR1 is MNHNS and CDR2 SASEGT. The CDR3 has 17 residues. Trimming cost V 6 bases and J 0 bases, with 17 bases left between them. The CDR3 region is CASRHHPTDTNTGELFF. CDR3 in DNA: TGTGCCAGCAGACACCATCCGACGGACACGAACACCGGGGAGCTGTTTTTT.

This clonotype occurred many times. The chain uses TRBV20-1 and TRBJ1-2, with a weak D call TRBD1 (5 bases). The V end lost 0 bases, the J end lost 5 bases, and 13 bases lay between the germline ends. There are 14 residues in the CDR3. The V gene's germline CDR1 is DFQATT and CDR2 SNEGSKA (reference sequence). The CDR3 here is CSARDHGSGYGYTF. CDR3 in DNA: TGCAGTGCTAGAGATCATGGTTCAGGGTATGGCTACACCTTC.

In its sample, this clonotype was seen many times. The chain combines TRBV6-1 with TRBJ2-2; D unresolved. The germline V gene encodes CDR1 MNHNS and CDR2 SASEGT. Trimming left V 7 bases short and J 1 base short, with 7 bases between. CDR3 length: 13 amino acids. As DNA, the CDR3 is TGTGCCAGCAACCCTTGGAACACCGGGGAGCTGTTTTTT. Translating gives CASNPWNTGELFF.

This chain connects TRBV7-8 to TRBJ1-1; D remains unclear. From germline, CDR1 is SGHVS and CDR2 FQNEAQ. V shed 2 bases and J shed 0 bases, with 10 bases lying between them. This CDR3 contains 15 residues. CDR3 DNA sequence: TGTGCCAGCAGCTTAATCCGGGGAGTGAACACTGAAGCTTTCTTT. This translates into CASSLIRGVNTEAFF.

This clonotype showed up many times. The chain joins TRBV27 to TRBJ2-2, with D unclear. Germline CDR1 is MNHEY and CDR2 is SMNVEV (reference sequence). CDR3 length equals 15 residues. Trimming removed 3 bases at V and 4 bases at J, with 12 bases between. The CDR3: CASSFLGSGTGELFF. CDR3 nucleotides: TGTGCCAGCAGTTTTTTAGGGTCGGGCACCGGGGAGCTGTTTTTT.

This clonotype was picked up many times. This chain links TRBV12-3 or TRBV12-4 with TRBJ1-1, with D uncertain. V was cut by 2 bases and J by 4 bases, with 8 bases left in between. This CDR3 region has 13 residues. The chain's CDR3 is CASSLSDPTEAFF. CDR3 bases: TGTGCCAGCAGTTTATCGGACCCCACTGAAGCTTTCTTT.

There are many counts of this clonotype. The chain combines TRBV7-9 with TRBJ2-2, with 7 bases identical to TRBD2. The CDR3 is 15 residues long. Looked up from germline, CDR1 is SEHNR and CDR2 is FQNEAQ (reference sequence). V shed 4 bases, J shed 2 bases, and the junction held 4 bases outside the gene matches. The CDR3 loop is CASSSPSGNTGELFF. Here the CDR3 DNA reads TGTGCCAGCAGCTCCCCTAGCGGAAACACCGGGGAGCTGTTTTTT.

There are many counts of this clonotype. The V call is TRBV9, the J call TRBJ2-1; 8 nucleotides line up with TRBD2. The CDR3 sequence is 15 residues long. Germline V gene lookup returns CDR1 SGDLS and CDR2 YYNGEE. The trim removed 4 bases at V and 6 bases at J, leaving 9 bases unmatched. This chain's CDR3 is CASSLRTSISNEQFF. DNA of the CDR3: TGTGCCAGCAGCCTCCGGACTAGCATCTCCAATGAGCAGTTCTTC.

This clonotype was recorded many times. This chain uses TRBV25-1 with TRBJ1-2; TRBD1 is a possible D gene (5 bases). This CDR3 region has 15 residues. Germline CDR1 reads MGHDK; CDR2 reads SYGVNS. The V gene lost 5 bases and the J gene lost 5 bases, with 18 bases spanning the gap. CDR3 residues: CASSISQANLYGYTF. The CDR3, as DNA: TGTGCCAGCAGTATATCACAGGCGAACCTTTATGGCTACACCTTC.

This clonotype was seen ten or more times. The V and J genes are TRBV11-2 and TRBJ2-2; unclear D gene. The CDR3 spans 16 residues. Per the germline V gene, CDR1 is SGHAT and CDR2 is FQNNGV. V was clipped by 4 bases and J by 1 base, with 13 bases between them. Here the CDR3 reads CASSSPQNMNTGELFF. The CDR3 DNA is TGTGCCAGCAGCTCCCCTCAAAACATGAACACCGGGGAGCTGTTTTTT.